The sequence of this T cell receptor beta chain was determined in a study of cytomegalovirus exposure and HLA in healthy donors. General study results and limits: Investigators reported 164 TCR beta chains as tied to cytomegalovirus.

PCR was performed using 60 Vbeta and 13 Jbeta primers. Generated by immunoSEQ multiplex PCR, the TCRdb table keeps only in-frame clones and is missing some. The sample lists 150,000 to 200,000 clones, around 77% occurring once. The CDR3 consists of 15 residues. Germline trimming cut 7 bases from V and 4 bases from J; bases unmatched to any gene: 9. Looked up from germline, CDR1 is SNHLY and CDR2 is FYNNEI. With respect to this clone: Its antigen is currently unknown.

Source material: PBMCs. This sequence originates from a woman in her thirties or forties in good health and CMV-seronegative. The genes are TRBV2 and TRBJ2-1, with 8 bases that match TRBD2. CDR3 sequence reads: CASNRGGERYNEQFF. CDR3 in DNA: TGTGCCAGCAATCGGGGGGGAGAGAGATACAATGAGCAGTTCTTC.